This T cell receptor beta chain was obtained from a study of shared clonotypes between healthy human individuals. General study findings and limits: Investigators collected only blood, and repertoires in tissues likely differ. The generation probabilities recorded for non-shared clonotypes fell below those of clonotypes shared by all four donors.

The repertoire was sequenced with immunoSEQ multiplex PCR; TCRdb's copy has only in-frame clones and lacks some. The sample includes some 1,100,000 clones, 75% to 85% of them seen just once. Concerning this clone: Its target is unknown. Other DNA sequences in the same sample also yield this CDR3.

Donors included only healthy HIV-negative adults lacking recent acute infections or vaccinations. Each sample came from a Caucasian adult donor living in Nashville, Tennessee. The germline CDR1 and CDR2 sequences are KGHSH and LQKENI. V was clipped by 6 bases and J by 3 bases; unmatched bases: 10. CDR3 length: 15 residues. Specimen: memory CD4+ T cells from PBMCs. Indicated subset: CD45RA-negative fraction. This TCR came from a man younger than 35 in good health. Some clones in this sample may be carry-over from other donors' samples. The chain is built from TRBV18 and TRBJ2-7; 8 positions match TRBD1. This CDR3 reads CASSLGQGLGYEQYF. The CDR3 DNA sequence: TGTGCCAGCTCCCTAGGACAGGGTTTGGGCTACGAGCAGTACTTC.